One sample yielded the 21 T cell receptor beta chains listed below, sequenced in a study of shared clonotypes between healthy human individuals. TCRdb keeps only in-frame clones here, not all; method: immunoSEQ multiplex PCR. The table lists about 1.1 million clones, more than 75% of them singletons. Sample: memory CD4+ T cells from PBMCs. Subset meaning: CD45RA-negative fraction. The source of these receptors is a man younger than 35 in good health. Some clones in this sample may be carry-over from other donors' samples.

The V call is TRBV18, the J call TRBJ2-7; D possibly uses TRBD1 or TRBD2 (5 bases each). CDR1 KGHSH and CDR2 LQKENI come from the germline V gene. V was cut by 1 base and J by 0 bases, with 10 bases left in between. The CDR3 is 15 residues long. The CDR3 spells CASSPQGDGSYEQYF. DNA for the CDR3: TGTGCCAGCTCACCACAAGGGGACGGCTCCTACGAGCAGTACTTC.

The table lists this clone with a count of one. In DNA form, the CDR3 reads TGCGCCAGCGGACAGGGAATCTCTGGGGCCAACGTCCTGACTTTC. The encoded protein is CASGQGISGANVLTF. This rearrangement joins TRBV5-1 to TRBJ2-6; 8 nucleotides align to TRBD1. CDR1 and CDR2 (germline): SGHRS, YFSETQ. V lost 7 bases and J lost 0; bases outside the gene matches: 3. The CDR3 consists of 15 residues. The full variable domain, with the rest looked up from reference TRBV5-1 and TRBJ2-6, is KAGVTQTPRYLIKTRGQQVTLSCSPISGHRSVSWYQQTPGQGLQFLFEYFSETQRNKGNFPGRFSGRQFSNSRSEMNVSTLELGDSALYLCASGQGISGANVLTFGAGSRLTVL.

The chain couples TRBV2 to TRBJ2-2; D possibly corresponds to TRBD2 (5 bases). CDR3 length equals 15 residues. Germline V gene lookup returns CDR1 SNHLY and CDR2 FYNNEI. The V gene lost 4 bases and the J gene lost 0 bases, with 9 bases spanning the gap. DNA of the CDR3: TGTGCCAGCAGTGCCGACTACTCGAACACCGGGGAGCTGTTTTTT. Translated, it gives CASSADYSNTGELFF.

The chain couples TRBV5-1 to TRBJ2-7, with 11 bases that match TRBD1. In germline, CDR1 is SGHRS, CDR2 YFSETQ. The V gene end was trimmed by 5 bases and the J gene end by 0 bases; junction bases not matched to a gene: 13. This CDR3 region has 18 residues. The chain's CDR3 is CASRGSGTGGRSSYEQYF. The DNA for the CDR3 is TGCGCCAGCAGAGGGTCCGGGACAGGGGGAAGGAGCTCCTACGAGCAGTACTTC.

This sequence joins TRBV6-1 and TRBJ1-2; no clear D. Trimming left V 4 bases short and J 2 bases short, with 5 bases between. Germline V gives CDR1 MNHNS, CDR2 SASEGT. CDR3 length: 12 amino acids. CDR3 sequence: CASSVGNYGYTF. In DNA, the CDR3 is TGTGCCAGCAGTGTCGGGAACTATGGCTACACCTTC.

CDR3 bases: TGCAGTGCCAACGGGTTCTACGAGCAGTACTTC. Translating gives CSANGFYEQYF. V and J are TRBV20-1 and TRBJ2-7; D unresolved. V was pared by 6 bases and J by 3 bases, with 9 bases between. The CDR3 totals 11 residues. Germline values: CDR1 DFQATT, CDR2 SNEGSKA (reference sequence).

This clone was seen more than once but under ten times. V and J are TRBV28 and TRBJ2-7; D possibly uses TRBD1 or TRBD2 (5 bases each). Trimming stripped 7 bases from V and 4 bases from J, with 14 bases between. This CDR3 has 13 residues. Germline assignment: CDR1 MDHEN and CDR2 SYDVKM. For the CDR3, the DNA is TGTGCCAGCACCCCCCCGGGACGGTACGAGCAGTACTTC. This encodes CASTPPGRYEQYF.

The chain uses TRBV6-6 and TRBJ1-5; D unresolved. Germline assignment: CDR1 MNHNY and CDR2 SVGAGI (reference sequence). This CDR3 is built from 13 residues. Trimming stripped 0 bases from V and 4 bases from J, with 4 bases between. The CDR3 region is CASSYSQNQPQHF. The CDR3 nucleotides are TGTGCCAGCAGTTACTCCCAGAATCAGCCCCAGCATTTT.

V is TRBV19 and J is TRBJ1-4, with TRBD1 matching 7 bases. CDR3 length equals 14 residues. CDR1 LNHDA and CDR2 SQIVND come from the germline V gene (reference sequence). The ends lost 5 bases at V and 7 bases at J; junction bases unmatched: 7. The CDR3 coding sequence is TGTGCCAGTAGTTCAGGGACAGCCCTTGAAAAACTGTTTTTT. It is translated as CASSSGTALEKLFF.

The V call is TRBV5-4, the J call TRBJ2-1, with 8 bases fitting TRBD1. Per the germline V gene, CDR1 is SGHNT and CDR2 is YYREEE (reference sequence). CDR3 size: 16 residues. V lost 3 bases and J lost 1; bases outside the gene matches: 6. Here the CDR3 DNA reads TGTGCCAGCAGCTCCAAGACAGGGGAGTCCTACAATGAGCAGTTCTTC. Residues: CASSSKTGESYNEQFF.

The chain carries TRBV7-9 and TRBJ1-3; D gene uncertain. Trimming shortened V by 5 bases and J by 0 bases, and 14 bases separated the two germline ends. The length of the CDR3 is 16 residues. Germline-derived CDR1 and CDR2 are SEHNR and FQNEAQ (reference sequence). The CDR3 sequence: CASSLTYSSSGNTIYF. In nucleotides, the CDR3 is TGTGCCAGCAGCCTTACGTACAGTTCCTCTGGAAACACCATATATTTT.

The rearrangement uses TRBV7-6 and TRBJ1-4; a weak D match, TRBD1 (5 bases). This CDR3 is 17 amino acids long. V lost 1 base and J lost 0, with 12 bases in between. Germline CDR1 is SGHVS and CDR2 is FNYEAQ. CDR3 DNA: TGTGCCAGCAGCTTAGATCGGACAACTACAACTAATGAAAAACTGTTTTTT. Protein: CASSLDRTTTTNEKLFF.

The chain couples TRBV5-1 to TRBJ1-1; D might be TRBD1 (6 bases). Germline lookup yields CDR1 SGHRS and CDR2 YFSETQ. The CDR3 is 14 residues long. The germline V and J ends were trimmed by 4 bases and 5 bases, with 15 bases remaining between them. Written as DNA, the CDR3 is TGCGCCAGCAGCCCGCTGCAGGGGAAGACTGAAGCTTTCTTT. This codes for CASSPLQGKTEAFF.

V usage is TRBV5-5 and J usage is TRBJ2-1; D remains unclear. In germline, CDR1 is SGHKS, CDR2 YYEKEE (reference sequence). Trimming took off 5 bases at V and 0 bases at J, with 15 bases between the two ends. The CDR3 is made up of 16 amino acids. CDR3 bases: TGTGCCAGCAGGCCGCAACTGGTTTTCTCCTACAATGAGCAGTTCTTC. Translation: CASRPQLVFSYNEQFF.

The chain carries TRBV11-2 and TRBJ2-7; D call uncertain. CDR1 and CDR2 (germline): SGHAT, FQNNGV. V was clipped by 1 base and J by 5 bases, with 12 bases between them. The CDR3 spans 14 residues. The CDR3 bases are TGTGCCAGCAGCTTAGGAGTCTCCTGGGACGAGCAGTACTTC. It specifies CASSLGVSWDEQYF.

This rearrangement joins TRBV27 to TRBJ2-5, with D perhaps TRBD2 (6 bases). The V gene's germline CDR1 is MNHEY and CDR2 SMNVEV (reference sequence). V lost 4 bases and J lost 2, with 17 bases in between. The CDR3 runs 16 residues. The CDR3 nucleotides are TGTGCCAGCAGTTCCTCCATAGCGGTTTCACAAGAGACCCAGTACTTC. Its translation: CASSSSIAVSQETQYF.

V gene TRBV5-1 combines with J gene TRBJ1-2, with 9 positions matching TRBD1. This CDR3 is 15 amino acids long. Germline lookup yields CDR1 SGHRS and CDR2 YFSETQ. With 5 bases clipped from V and 3 bases from J, the junction kept 8 bases outside the gene matches. CDR3 in DNA: TGCGCCAGCAGACAGGGGGCCCTTAGGGACTATGGCTACACCTTC. This encodes CASRQGALRDYGYTF.

The gene calls are TRBV28 and TRBJ2-4, with D unresolved. The length of the CDR3 is 16 residues. Germline V gene sequence: CDR1 MDHEN, CDR2 SYDVKM. V was trimmed by 5 bases and J by 3 bases, leaving 17 bases between them. Written as DNA, the CDR3 is TGTGCCAGCAGTGGGGTTGAGCCGAATGGCAAAAACATTCAGTACTTC. This sequence encodes CASSGVEPNGKNIQYF.

The chain uses TRBV28 and TRBJ1-1; D is uncertain. V was trimmed by 9 bases and J by 1 base, leaving 12 bases between them. CDR3 size: 13 residues. Germline CDR1 and CDR2: MDHEN and SYDVKM. The CDR3 DNA reads TGTGCCAGTTACCGGGCTCAGAACACTGAAGCTTTCTTT. The encoded protein is CASYRAQNTEAFF.

With respect to this clone: At one end, the junction sequence differs from germline, possibly due to a read error. The CDR3 loop reads CASSYSGSGRRTQYF. Here the CDR3 DNA reads TGTGCCAGCAGTTACTCGGGGTCCGGAAGGCGGACCCAGTACTTC. The chain has TRBV10-3 and TRBJ2-5; weak D call: TRBD2 (5 bases). The germline CDR1 and CDR2 sequences are ENHRY and SYGVKD. CDR3 size: 15 residues.

V usage is TRBV29-1 and J usage is TRBJ2-7; D not certain. The germline gives CDR1 SQVTM, CDR2 ANQGSEA. With 2 bases removed from V and 2 bases from J, the gap between germline ends came to 7 bases. The CDR3 contains 12 residues. CDR3 sequence reads: CSVESDAYEQYF. CDR3 bases: TGCAGCGTTGAAAGCGATGCCTACGAGCAGTACTTC.